Sequencing of this T cell receptor (beta chain) was carried out in a study of Ad26.COV2.S vaccination and SARS-CoV-2 variants. In its sample, this clone was seen once. The CDR3 has 15 amino acids. Trimming took off 4 bases at V and 7 bases at J, with 19 bases between the two ends. Per the germline V gene, CDR1 is SGHRS and CDR2 is YFSETQ. The treatment is: around 19 received Ad26.COV2.S at low or high dose, single or two shots; 5 received placebo; per-sample allocation not given. Vaccine and placebo recipients were sampled on day 63 after the first injection. Here immunoSEQ multiplex PCR was the method, and the copy in TCRdb shows in-frame clones only, minus some. The sample has some 290,000 clones, just under 85% seen once.

The genes are TRBV5-1 and TRBJ2-3, with D perhaps TRBD1 or TRBD2 (5 bases each). This TCR was recovered from a person between 18 and 59 years old who received the Ad26.COV2.S COVID-19 vaccine or a placebo. The starting material was peripheral blood, obtained in a trial of Ad26.COV2.S vaccine versus placebo. Here the CDR3 DNA reads TGCGCCAGCAGCATATCCGGGACGGCTCCTAATACGCAGTATTTT. Its translation: CASSISGTAPNTQYF.